The next 27 T cell receptor beta chains were all read from a single sample in a study of T cells in pancreatic ductal adenocarcinoma. TCRdb keeps only in-frame clones here, not all; method: immunoSEQ multiplex PCR. The data hold fewer than 5,000 clones, with more than 60% observed a single time. Selected pancreatic ductal adenocarcinoma patients had undergone surgery without neoadjuvant therapy. Sequenced sample: pancreatic tumor tissue. The receptors here all came from a human donor with pancreatic ductal adenocarcinoma. The donor label of this sample is uncertain.

The chain employs TRBV7-8 and TRBJ1-1; 8 bases fit TRBD1. The V and J ends lost 5 bases and 4 bases, in that order; junction bases with no gene match: 12. CDR1 SGHVS and CDR2 FQNEAQ come from the germline V gene. The CDR3 covers 16 residues. CDR3 sequence reads: CASSLRDRLLGTEAFF. CDR3 sequence (DNA): TGTGCCAGCAGCCTCCGGGACAGGTTATTAGGCACTGAAGCTTTCTTT. The full variable domain, rest sourced from reference TRBV7-8 and TRBJ1-1, is GAGVSQSPRYKVAKRGQDVALRCDPISGHVSLFWYQQALGQGPEFLTYFQNEAQLDKSGLPSDRFFAERPEGSVSTLKIQRTQQEDSAVYLCASSLRDRLLGTEAFFGQGTRLTVV.

The chain carries TRBV10-3 and TRBJ2-5; D is tentatively TRBD1 or TRBD2 (6 bases each). Germline assignment: CDR1 ENHRY and CDR2 SYGVKD. The CDR3 loop spans 10 amino acids. Trimming stripped 9 bases from V and 5 bases from J, with 7 bases between. CDR3 protein: CAIGGETQYF. Written as DNA, the CDR3 is TGTGCCATAGGGGGGGAGACCCAGTACTTC.

The J gene is TRBJ1-1, the V gene TRBV28; D possibly corresponds to TRBD1 (6 bases). CDR1 MDHEN and CDR2 SYDVKM come from the germline V gene. Trimming cost V 6 bases and J 4 bases, with 12 bases left between them. The CDR3 is 13 residues long. This CDR3 reads CASSQQGRTEAFF. The CDR3 DNA sequence: TGTGCCAGCAGCCAACAGGGCCGCACTGAAGCTTTCTTT.

The gene calls are TRBV7-9 and TRBJ1-5; no reliable D call. The V and J ends lost 1 base and 1 base respectively, with 8 bases between them. From germline, CDR1 is SEHNR and CDR2 FQNEAQ (reference sequence). The CDR3 consists of 15 residues. The CDR3 here is CASSLDKGSNQPQHF. In nucleotides, the CDR3 is TGTGCCAGCAGCTTAGATAAGGGAAGCAATCAGCCCCAGCATTTT.

V is TRBV5-1 and J is TRBJ2-3, with 8 positions matching TRBD2. Trimming at V came to 1 base and at J to 2 bases, leaving 6 bases not matched to a gene. CDR1 SGHRS and CDR2 YFSETQ come from the germline V gene. The CDR3 totals 16 residues. CDR3 in amino acids: CASSLIQRGLTDTQYF. Written as DNA, the CDR3 is TGCGCCAGCAGCTTGATCCAGCGGGGGCTCACAGATACGCAGTATTTT.

CDR3 in amino acids: CASSQETGPNQPQHF. In DNA form, the CDR3 reads TGCGCCAGCAGCCAGGAGACAGGGCCCAATCAGCCCCAGCATTTT. This chain uses TRBV4-3 with TRBJ1-5; TRBD1 agrees at 7 bases. Looked up from germline, CDR1 is LGHNA and CDR2 is YSLEER. V lost 3 bases and J lost 3; bases outside the gene matches: 5. This CDR3 spans 15 amino acids.

This chain links TRBV7-2 with TRBJ1-5, with D unclear. Deletions cut 6 bases from V and 2 bases from J, with 14 bases between. Germline V gene data show CDR1 as SGHTA and CDR2 as FQGNSA. The CDR3 contains 15 residues. In DNA form, the CDR3 reads TGTGCCAGCAGTCGCCCAGGCAGTGGCAATCAGCCCCAGCATTTT. The encoded protein is CASSRPGSGNQPQHF.

J is TRBJ2-2 and V is TRBV11-3; the match to TRBD2 covers 9 bases. CDR1 is SGHNT, CDR2 YENEEA, per germline. V gave up 1 base and J gave up 0 bases; unmatched junction bases: 6. This CDR3 region has 18 residues. The CDR3 reads CASSLGGTSWPNTGELFF. The CDR3 nucleotides read TGTGCCAGCAGCTTAGGCGGGACTAGCTGGCCGAACACCGGGGAGCTGTTTTTT.

The chain carries TRBV15 and TRBJ2-7; D perhaps matches TRBD2 (6 bases). The CDR3 is made up of 17 amino acids. Trimming took 2 bases from V and 0 from J, leaving 17 bases between them. Germline lookup yields CDR1 LNHNV and CDR2 YYDKDF (reference sequence). The CDR3 coding sequence is TGTGCCACCAGCAGAAATAGGCCTAGCGAAGGCTCCTACGAGCAGTACTTC. This sequence encodes CATSRNRPSEGSYEQYF.

The rearrangement links TRBV4-3 to TRBJ2-5; possibly TRBD2 for D (6 bases). The CDR3 covers 16 residues. CDR1 LGHNA and CDR2 YSLEER come from the germline V gene. Trimming took 0 bases from V and 3 from J, leaving 14 bases between them. CDR3 bases: TGCGCCAGCAGCCAAGATTTAGGGAGGTGGAAAGAGACCCAGTACTTC. It encodes CASSQDLGRWKETQYF.

The chain recombines TRBV2 with TRBJ2-3; 10 positions agree with TRBD2. Germline V gene data show CDR1 as SNHLY and CDR2 as FYNNEI. With 3 bases clipped from V and 8 bases from J, the junction kept 5 bases outside the gene matches. The CDR3 sequence is 14 residues long. CDR3 protein: CASSDLASGSTQYF. Written as DNA, the CDR3 is TGTGCCAGCAGTGATCTTGCTAGCGGGAGTACGCAGTATTTT.

This clone has just a few counts. The V gene is TRBV7-2, the J gene TRBJ2-1; D uncertain. V was cut by 3 bases and J by 4 bases, with 1 base left in between. Germline-derived CDR1 and CDR2 are SGHTA and FQGNSA. The CDR3 extends over 11 amino acids. In DNA form, the CDR3 reads TGTGCCAGCAGCTTTTACAATGAGCAGTTCTTC. The encoded protein is CASSFYNEQFF.

The rearrangement uses TRBV4-3 and TRBJ1-6, with 9 bases lining up with TRBD1. CDR3 length: 19 residues. V was pared by 0 bases and J by 7 bases, with 13 bases of the junction left unmatched. Per germline, CDR1 LGHNA and CDR2 YSLEER. The CDR3 DNA reads as TGCGCCAGCAGCCAAGATCGAACCGACGGGACAGGGACAAATTCACCCCTCCACTTT. Protein sequence: CASSQDRTDGTGTNSPLHF.

This clone is medium-sized. The chain joins TRBV7-8 to TRBJ1-1; D possibly corresponds to TRBD1 (5 bases). V lost 4 bases and J lost 0, with 15 bases in between. Germline loops: CDR1 SGHVS, CDR2 FQNEAQ. CDR3 length: 16 amino acids. The DNA of the CDR3 is TGTGCCAGCAGCTCCGGTCAGGGAACTTTGAACACTGAAGCTTTCTTT. Translation: CASSSGQGTLNTEAFF.

The chain links TRBV11-3 to TRBJ1-4, with 10 bases that match TRBD1. This CDR3 region has 15 residues. Germline lookup yields CDR1 SGHNT and CDR2 YENEEA. The junction had 4 bases not matched to a gene; V was cut back by 3 bases and J by 6 bases. The CDR3 coding sequence is TGTGCCAGCAGCTTGACAGGGGGCGCGGATGAAAAACTGTTTTTT. It encodes CASSLTGGADEKLFF.

The chain uses TRBV7-2 and TRBJ1-2; 9 bases line up with TRBD1. V trimming: 4 bases; J trimming: 8 bases; junction bases outside the gene matches: 8. The CDR3 runs to 14 residues. The germline V gene has CDR1 SGHTA and CDR2 FQGNSA. The CDR3 loop reads CASSSRGTGFGYTF. The CDR3, as DNA: TGTGCCAGCAGCTCCCGCGGGACAGGGTTCGGCTACACCTTC.

This rearrangement joins TRBV7-9 to TRBJ2-7; 7 bases map to TRBD1. Germline V gives CDR1 SEHNR, CDR2 FQNEAQ (reference sequence). V trimming: 6 bases; J trimming: 3 bases; junction bases outside the gene matches: 8. CDR3 size: 14 residues. The CDR3 loop reads CASSFTGVLYEQYF. The CDR3 nucleotides are TGTGCCAGCAGTTTCACAGGGGTACTCTACGAGCAGTACTTC. Full variable domain (remainder filled in from reference TRBV7-9 and TRBJ2-7): DTGVSQNPRHKITKRGQNVTFRCDPISEHNRLYWYRQTLGQGPEFLTYFQNEAQLEKSRLLSDRFSAERPKGSFSTLEIQRTEQGDSAMYLCASSFTGVLYEQYFGPGTRLTVT.

The rearrangement uses TRBV4-1 and TRBJ2-1, with D perhaps matching TRBD1 (6 bases). The length of the CDR3 is 11 residues. Per germline, CDR1 MGHRA and CDR2 YSYEKL. V was pared by 7 bases and J by 10 bases, with 11 bases between. CDR3 nucleotides: TGCGCCAGCACACAGGGTGTGGAGCAGTTCTTC. It specifies CASTQGVEQFF.

V is TRBV5-1 and J is TRBJ2-2, with no clear D. Germline loops: CDR1 SGHRS, CDR2 YFSETQ. CDR3 length: 15 amino acids. With 0 bases removed from V and 0 bases from J, the gap between germline ends came to 6 bases. This chain's CDR3 is CASSLAGPNTGELFF. CDR3 DNA: TGCGCCAGCAGCTTGGCCGGACCGAACACCGGGGAGCTGTTTTTT.

V gene TRBV4-2 combines with J gene TRBJ1-1, with TRBD1 matching 7 bases. Germline V gene lookup returns CDR1 LGHNA and CDR2 YNFKEQ. J lost 2 bases, V lost 4 bases, and 16 bases had no gene match. There are 18 residues in the CDR3. CDR3 sequence: CASSRKGQAGGPNTEAFF. The CDR3 coding sequence is TGTGCCAGCAGCCGTAAAGGACAGGCGGGGGGCCCCAACACTGAAGCTTTCTTT.

V is TRBV28 and J is TRBJ1-6; tentative D call: TRBD1 (6 bases). CDR1 and CDR2 from the germline V gene are MDHEN and SYDVKM. V lost 6 bases, J lost 1 base, and 22 bases lay in between. This CDR3 spans 19 amino acids. CDR3 in amino acids: CASRRTGRGPGSYNSPLHF. As DNA, the CDR3 is TGTGCCAGCAGAAGAACAGGCCGGGGGCCGGGGTCCTATAATTCACCCCTCCACTTT.

About this clone: At one boundary the junction diverges from the germline segment, which might be a read error. Other DNA variants within this sample encode the same CDR3. The gene calls are TRBV7-2 and TRBJ2-1; perhaps TRBD2 as D (6 bases). This CDR3 has 13 amino acids. From germline, CDR1 is SGHTA and CDR2 FQGNSA. Here the CDR3 DNA reads TGCGCCAGCAGCTTGGGGACTTACAATGAGCAGTTCTTC. Its protein product is CASSLGTYNEQFF.

The V and J genes are TRBV29-1 and TRBJ1-4; 7 nucleotides match TRBD1. Germline V lookup: CDR1 SQVTM, CDR2 ANQGSEA. The CDR3 is made up of 14 amino acids. The ends lost 6 bases at V and 3 bases at J; junction bases unmatched: 7. The CDR3 region is CSVQRGLANEKLFF. CDR3 nucleotide sequence: TGCAGCGTCCAAAGGGGGCTCGCTAATGAAAAACTGTTTTTT.

The chain combines TRBV28 with TRBJ2-2; D remains ambiguous. The CDR3 length is 17 residues. CDR1 is MDHEN, CDR2 SYDVKM, per germline. Trimming pared 4 bases from V and 5 bases from J, leaving 20 bases between. Written as DNA, the CDR3 is TGTGCCAGCAGTTCCCGACCTCAGGTTTCTAAGACCGGGGAGCTGTTTTTT. Translation gives CASSSRPQVSKTGELFF.

J is TRBJ2-7 and V is TRBV6-1, with 10 bases matching TRBD1. The CDR3 spans 15 residues. The ends lost 6 bases at V and 1 base at J; junction bases unmatched: 6. Germline lookup yields CDR1 MNHNS and CDR2 SASEGT. CDR3 loop: CASRGDRGRSYEQYF. CDR3 DNA sequence: TGTGCCAGCAGGGGCGACAGGGGGCGGTCCTACGAGCAGTACTTC.

This clone was observed a handful of times. This sequence joins TRBV2 and TRBJ2-7; a weak D match, TRBD2 (6 bases). Between the trimmed V and J ends, which lost 6 bases and 5 bases, there was a span of 11 bases. CDR1 and CDR2 from the germline V gene are SNHLY and FYNNEI. The CDR3 length is 12 residues. The CDR3 DNA follows: TGTGCCAGCAGGGGGGGTTGGAACGAGCAGTACTTC. It specifies CASRGGWNEQYF.

This CDR3 reads CASSDRRRGGNSPLHF. The CDR3 DNA reads as TGTGCCAGCAGTGATCGGAGGAGGGGAGGTAATTCACCCCTCCACTTT. V usage is TRBV2 and J usage is TRBJ1-6; tentatively, D is TRBD1 (5 bases). The CDR3 sequence is 16 residues long. Germline V lookup: CDR1 SNHLY, CDR2 FYNNEI. V was trimmed by 3 bases and J by 6 bases, leaving 15 bases between them. Full variable domain (remainder filled in from reference TRBV2 and TRBJ1-6): EPEVTQTPSHQVTQMGQEVILRCVPISNHLYFYWYRQILGQKVEFLVSFYNNEISEKSEIFDDQFSVERPDGSNFTLKIRSTKLEDSAMYFCASSDRRRGGNSPLHFGNGTRLTVT.